The rows below give T cell receptor beta chains drawn from one sample of a study of blood T cell repertoires in COVID-19. Some clones are missing from TCRdb's copy, which holds only in-frame ones; the method was immunoSEQ multiplex PCR. The sample gives under 300,000 clones, approximately 80% of which show up once; around 3.5% is in the top ten. Sequenced material: peripheral blood. These receptors all stem from a woman under 30 with acute or convalescent COVID-19. Both conserved end residues are part of each CDR3. Each record gives: clone size, V gene, D gene, J gene, CDR3 DNA, CDR3 protein. The D gene is left open where the match is weak. Size values are once, few and many counts, or a class for expanded clones, and some rows have none.

few	TRBV6-5	NA	TRBJ2-1	TGTGCCAGCAGCGATTCTTATAGCTCCTACAATGAGCAGTTCTTC	CASSDSYSSYNEQFF
NA	TRBV5-1	TRBD2	TRBJ2-3	TGCGCCAGCAGCCGTAGCGGGACGGAAACAGATACGCAGTATTTT	CASSRSGTETDTQYF
NA	TRBV19	TRBD1	TRBJ1-2	TGTGCCAGCCGAAGGGACGACAGGGCTAACTATGGCTACACCTTC	CASRRDDRANYGYTF
NA	TRBV5-1	TRBD2	TRBJ2-5	TGCGCCAGTCGATCTAGCGGACAAGAGACCCAGTACTTC	CASRSSGQETQYF
NA	TRBV19	NA	TRBJ2-3	TGTGCCAGTAGTCCCCGCCGGGGAAACACAGATACGCAGTATTTT	CASSPRRGNTDTQYF
NA	TRBV4-1	TRBD1	TRBJ2-1	TGCGCCAGCAGCCAAGAGGGGACAGGGTGGGGTGAGCAGTTCTTC	CASSQEGTGWGEQFF
NA	TRBV19	TRBD1	TRBJ2-7	TGTGCCAGTAGTACTAGGGCATCTTCCCAGGGGGCTCGTTACGAGCAGTACTTC	CASSTRASSQGARYEQYF
NA	TRBV7-8	NA	TRBJ1-1	TGTGCCAGCAGCCCCCACGACAGTTTCACTGAAGCTTTCTTT	CASSPHDSFTEAFF
NA	TRBV19	TRBD2	TRBJ2-1	TGTGCCAGTAGTATACCAGCGGGAGGGGGCGATGAGCAGTTCTTC	CASSIPAGGGDEQFF
NA	TRBV24-1	NA	TRBJ2-3	TGTGCCACCAGTGATTTAGGAGGGTACGCGCAGTATTTT	CATSDLGGYAQYF
few	TRBV3-1/TRBV3-2	NA	TRBJ1-2	TGTGCCAGCAGCCAAGGAGCGGGGATCTATGGCTACACCTTC	CASSQGAGIYGYTF
NA	TRBV18	TRBD1	TRBJ1-1	TGTGCCAGCTCACCACGTGGGACAGGGGGTTTGAACACTGAAGCTTTCTTT	CASSPRGTGGLNTEAFF
NA	TRBV28	TRBD2	TRBJ2-1	TGTGCCAGCACCCGGACTAGCGGGGCCTACAATGAGCAGTTCTTC	CASTRTSGAYNEQFF
NA	TRBV28	NA	TRBJ1-5	TGTGCCAGCAGTTTGATGCGGGGGTCCAATCAGCCCCAGCATTTT	CASSLMRGSNQPQHF
NA	TRBV4-3	TRBD2	TRBJ2-7	TGCGCCAGCAGCCAAGAACTAGCGGCTCGGGAGCAGTACTTC	CASSQELAAREQYF
NA	TRBV7-2	NA	TRBJ1-4	TGTGCCAGCAGCTTAGGCCGAGGGAATAGTGAAAAACTGTTTTTT	CASSLGRGNSEKLFF
once	TRBV6-5	TRBD1	TRBJ2-7	TGTGCCAGCAGCCTAGGACAGGGGGACGAGCAGTACTTC	CASSLGQGDEQYF
NA	TRBV19	TRBD2	TRBJ2-2	TGTGCCAGTAGTATTCAGGCGGGGGGGACCGGGGAGCTGTTTTTT	CASSIQAGGTGELFF
NA	TRBV18	TRBD2	TRBJ2-1	TGTGCCAGCTCACTTAGCGGGAGGGCCCTAAGTGAGCAGTTCTTC	CASSLSGRALSEQFF
NA	TRBV19	NA	TRBJ2-3	TGTGCCAGTGCCTCCCTAGCGACAGATACGCAGTATTTT	CASASLATDTQYF
NA	TRBV19	NA	TRBJ1-3	TGTGCCAGTAGTGCCCGGACGGGGGAAAACACCATATATTTT	CASSARTGENTIYF
NA	TRBV9	NA	TRBJ1-4	TGTGCCAGCAGCGTAGGCGGGGAGGCGGGTGAAAAACTGTTTTTT	CASSVGGEAGEKLFF
NA	TRBV10-3	TRBD2	TRBJ2-3	TGTGCCATCAGTGAGGGGGCTAGCGGGAGCACAGATACGCAGTATTTT	CAISEGASGSTDTQYF
many	TRBV5-6	NA	TRBJ1-1	TGTGCCAGCAGCTTGGCTCCGAACACTGAAGCTTTCTTT	CASSLAPNTEAFF
NA	TRBV15	TRBD1	TRBJ1-5	TGTGCCACCAGCAGAGATCGACAGGGCGGTCAGCCCCAGCATTTT	CATSRDRQGGQPQHF
NA	TRBV7-9	TRBD2	TRBJ2-7	TGTGCCAGCAGCTTCACTAGCGGTGCCTACGAGCAGTACTTC	CASSFTSGAYEQYF
NA	TRBV24-1	NA	TRBJ2-3	TGTGCCACCAGTGATTTTGACTACACAGATACGCAGTATTTT	CATSDFDYTDTQYF
NA	TRBV27	NA	TRBJ2-7	TGTGCCACCAGAAGGGGCTCCTTCTACGAGCAGTACTTC	CATRRGSFYEQYF
NA	TRBV27	TRBD2	TRBJ2-1	TGTGCCAGCAGGCGCATTGGCGCTAGCGGGATAAATGAGCAGTTCTTC	CASRRIGASGINEQFF
few	TRBV29-1	NA	TRBJ1-2	TGCAGCGTAACCCACATAGGGGGTTATGGCTACACCTTC	CSVTHIGGYGYTF
NA	TRBV4-3	TRBD2	TRBJ2-1	TGCGCCAGCAGCCCTCTACCTAGCGGGAGCTCCTACAATGAGCAGTTCTTC	CASSPLPSGSSYNEQFF
NA	TRBV28	TRBD1	TRBJ1-1	TGTGCCAGCAGTGGGACAGGGGGAGTGAACACTGAAGCTTTCTTT	CASSGTGGVNTEAFF
NA	TRBV7-9	TRBD1	TRBJ2-5	TGTGCCAGCAGCTCCGACAGGGGAGCCCAGTACTTC	CASSSDRGAQYF
once	TRBV7-2	NA	TRBJ1-4	TGTGCCAGCAGCCTTCGACAAGGGAGTGAAAAACTGTTTTTT	CASSLRQGSEKLFF
few	TRBV7-8	NA	TRBJ2-7	TGTGCCAGCAGCCACGTCTCGCGGGGCCCCTACTACGAGCAGTACTTC	CASSHVSRGPYYEQYF
NA	TRBV7-3	NA	TRBJ1-1	TGTGCCAGCAGCTTAACGGCGGGCGACACTGAAGCTTTCTTT	CASSLTAGDTEAFF
few	TRBV25-1	TRBD1	TRBJ1-1	TGTGCCAGCAGTGAAGGGACAGGGCGAGCTTTCTTT	CASSEGTGRAFF
NA	TRBV27	TRBD2	TRBJ2-7	TGTGCCAGCAGACCACTAGCGGGATCCTACGAGCAGTACTTC	CASRPLAGSYEQYF
NA	TRBV12-3/TRBV12-4	NA	TRBJ2-1	TGTGCCAGTTATGCGTATTCGGAGGAGCAGTTCTTC	CASYAYSEEQFF
NA	TRBV4-1	NA	TRBJ1-1	TGCGCCAGCAGCCAGGGCTACAGGGCTGAGACTGAAGCTTTCTTT	CASSQGYRAETEAFF
NA	TRBV6-5	NA	TRBJ1-6	TGTGCCAGCAGTTTGACAGAAGAGGCCTCACCCCTCCACTTT	CASSLTEEASPLHF
NA	TRBV5-1	TRBD1	TRBJ1-6	TGCGCCAGCAGCTGGATGATTGGACAGGGGGCAGAATCACCCCTCCACTTT	CASSWMIGQGAESPLHF
NA	TRBV27	NA	TRBJ2-6	TGTGCCAGCAGTCCCCTCCTCGGGGCCAACGTCCTGACTTTC	CASSPLLGANVLTF
NA	TRBV28	TRBD1	TRBJ2-1	TGTGCCAGCAGTACGTATCCGACAGGGGCCCTGAACGATGAGCAGTTCTTC	CASSTYPTGALNDEQFF
NA	TRBV9	NA	TRBJ2-5	TGTGCCAGCAGCGACTCCCGAACAGAGACCCAGTACTTC	CASSDSRTETQYF
NA	TRBV27	TRBD2	TRBJ2-3	TGTGCCAGCAGTAAGCGACTAGCGGGAGGGCCCATGGTGGCTAGAGATACGCAGTATTTT	CASSKRLAGGPMVARDTQYF
NA	TRBV7-2	NA	TRBJ1-3	TGTGCCAGCAGCTTAGTGGCGTCCGGACAGCCTTATCGAAACACCATATATTTT	CASSLVASGQPYRNTIYF
few	TRBV25-1	TRBD1	TRBJ2-1	TGTGCCAGCAGTGTAGACAGGGTGGGCAATGAGCAGTTCTTC	CASSVDRVGNEQFF
NA	TRBV4-1	TRBD2	TRBJ2-3	TGCGCCAGCAGCCAATCGGGACTAGGTAGGGCAGATACGCAGTATTTT	CASSQSGLGRADTQYF
NA	TRBV19	NA	TRBJ2-1	TGTGCCAGTAGTGACCCGAGAATGGGAGACGAGCAGTTCTTC	CASSDPRMGDEQFF
NA	TRBV28	NA	TRBJ1-2	TGTGCCAGCAGTTTGGGCAGCAACTATGGCTACACCTTC	CASSLGSNYGYTF
NA	TRBV5-8	NA	TRBJ1-1	TGTGCCAGCAGGCCTACGCCCGGAGGGAACACTGAAGCTTTCTTT	CASRPTPGGNTEAFF
NA	TRBV7-2	TRBD1	TRBJ2-7	TGTGCCAGCAGCGTCGGGACAGGCGCTACCTACGAGCAGTACTTC	CASSVGTGATYEQYF
few	TRBV5-5	TRBD1	TRBJ1-1	TGTGCCAGCAGCTCCGGACAGGGGAACACTGAAGCTTTCTTT	CASSSGQGNTEAFF
once	TRBV5-4	NA	TRBJ2-7	TGTGCCAGCAGCTTGGACTTACGGCGGGAGCAGTACTTC	CASSLDLRREQYF
NA	TRBV27	NA	TRBJ1-1	TGTGCCAGCAGTTCCGGGTTCGAAGCTTTCTTT	CASSSGFEAFF
NA	TRBV6-2/TRBV6-3	TRBD1	TRBJ1-1	TGTGCCAGCAGTTTTGTGACAGGGCTGGAGAACACTGAAGCTTTCTTT	CASSFVTGLENTEAFF
NA	TRBV28	TRBD2	TRBJ2-1	TGTGCCAGCAGCCGCATTAGCGGGAGCTACAATGAGCAGTTCTTC	CASSRISGSYNEQFF
NA	TRBV9	TRBD2	TRBJ2-5	TGTGCCAGCAGCGGGGAGGCGGGAGGGGGAGAGACCCAGTACTTC	CASSGEAGGGETQYF